These T cell receptor beta chains were read from a single sample in a study of blood T cell repertoires in COVID-19. Repertoires were generated with immunoSEQ multiplex PCR, while TCRdb's copy carries only in-frame clones and drops some. The sample yields roughly 500,000 clones, 89% seen once. Sequenced material: peripheral blood. These receptors were collected from a man between 18 and 35 years old with COVID-19, enrolled during active disease. Each CDR3 is given with its conserved first and last residue.

J gene | V gene | CDR3 length | CDR3 protein
TRBJ2-7 | TRBV5-4 | 14 | CASSLRGGPYEQYF
TRBJ1-2 | TRBV5-1 | 14 | CASSLSFGDYGYTF
TRBJ2-1 | TRBV18 | 15 | CASSEKQIVYNEQFF
TRBJ2-2 | TRBV29-1 | 13 | CRRWREARGELFF
TRBJ2-7 | TRBV6-6 | 13 | CASTGQAFYEQYF
TRBJ2-7 | TRBV5-1 | 15 | CASSLEAGGAYEQYF
TRBJ2-2 | TRBV24-1 | 14 | CATSDLPRQGGLFF
TRBJ2-7 | TRBV19 | 15 | CASSGQWGGTYEQYF
TRBJ2-3 | TRBV4-1 | 15 | CASSQVATSTDTQYF
TRBJ2-7 | TRBV29-1 | 14 | CSVVRDRGAYEQYF
TRBJ1-2 | TRBV7-8 | 15 | CASSLAGTGDYGYTF
TRBJ1-1 | TRBV2 | 14 | CASRREGETAEAFF
TRBJ1-2 | TRBV13 | 13 | CASSLGQGYGYTF
TRBJ2-3 | TRBV24-1 | 16 | CATSDLWEGGTDTQYF
TRBJ2-2 | TRBV14 | 14 | CASSPLTDTGELFF
TRBJ2-7 | TRBV3-1/TRBV3-2 | 18 | CASSPLSGGGEWAYEQYF
TRBJ2-1 | TRBV5-1 | 15 | CASSLSQGSYNEQFF
TRBJ2-2 | TRBV3-1/TRBV3-2 | 15 | CASSRTSGNTGELFF
TRBJ2-2 | TRBV10-1 | 17 | CASSERGGLAGTGELFF
TRBJ1-2 | TRBV6-5 | 14 | CASKLEQGVDGYTF
TRBJ2-7 | TRBV15 | 14 | CATRTLAGFGEQYF
TRBJ2-1 | TRBV3-1/TRBV3-2 | 17 | CASSPRTSGRAMNEQFF
TRBJ1-2 | TRBV5-1 | 17 | CASSTGVRAGRFGGYTF
TRBJ2-7 | TRBV18 | 14 | CASTTSASSYEQYF
TRBJ2-7 | TRBV7-2 | 15 | CASSLAPQGAYEQYF
TRBJ2-5 | TRBV6-2/TRBV6-3 | 13 | CASTPGGEETQYF
TRBJ2-1 | TRBV9 | 18 | CASSVASGFAPRGVGQFF
TRBJ2-7 | TRBV2 | 14 | CAHVARGGGPEQYF
TRBJ2-1 | TRBV7-2 | 15 | CASTLLAGAYNEQFF
TRBJ2-3 | TRBV9 | 14 | CASSDPSGTDTQYF
TRBJ1-1 | TRBV11-2 | 13 | CASSLGGNTEAFF
TRBJ2-3 | TRBV12-5 | 14 | CASGEGLGGDTQYF
TRBJ1-5 | TRBV5-4 | 17 | CASSFGGGGSTHQPQHF
TRBJ2-3 | TRBV7-8 | 17 | CASSRGRAVRGTDTQYF
TRBJ1-1 | TRBV6-5 | 15 | CASRKTGTANTEAFF
TRBJ2-1 | TRBV4-1 | 16 | CASSQEVTGTYNEQFF
TRBJ2-7 | TRBV5-6 | 15 | CASSSRQTLRYEQYF
TRBJ2-7 | TRBV19 | 14 | CASSMDRGTYEQYF
TRBJ1-2 | TRBV30 | 14 | CAWMGQGEGYGYTF
TRBJ1-2 | TRBV19 | 13 | CASSILEGGGYTF
TRBJ2-7 | TRBV27 | 13 | CASSSRVFYEQYF
TRBJ1-4 | TRBV25-1 | 14 | CASSSRQPNEKLFF
TRBJ2-3 | TRBV6-5 | 15 | CASKDRGRSTDTQYF
TRBJ2-1 | TRBV10-3 | 15 | CAISEDSSSYNEQFF
TRBJ2-2 | TRBV2 | 13 | CASKRGGTGELFF
TRBJ1-5 | TRBV5-4 | 16 | CASSLGGDLAGQPQHF
TRBJ2-7 | TRBV5-6 | 14 | CASSLVRGLNEQYF
TRBJ2-3 | TRBV18 | 15 | CASSPRTSSGDTQYF